Listed here is a single T cell receptor beta chain. Germline lookup yields CDR1 SNHLY and CDR2 FYNNEI. The CDR3 consists of 12 residues. V lost 7 bases to trimming and J lost 5 bases, with 11 bases between them. The record originates from a study of cytomegalovirus exposure and HLA in healthy donors. Study at large: There were some 410 genotyped donors. Of these, roughly 84% fell in the genetic ancestry cluster associated with self-reported Caucasian donors.

Primers included in the PCR were 60 Vbeta and 13 Jbeta primers. As originally analysed: Per a later analysis, the number of unique TCR beta chains was about 80 million, of which roughly 9.9 million were shared. Generated by immunoSEQ multiplex PCR, the TCRdb table keeps only in-frame clones and is missing some. The DNA was the basis for D and trimming; V, J and clone size are from that table. The repertoire holds roughly 80,000 clones, with around four fifths as singletons. The receptor's source is a woman aged 45-65 years in good health and CMV-seropositive. This sequence joins TRBV2 and TRBJ2-5, with a tentative D call TRBD2 (6 bases). The sample comprised PBMCs. CDR3 loop: CASTTGVETQYF. CDR3 in DNA: TGTGCCAGCACGACGGGAGTCGAGACCCAGTACTTC.